The 20 T cell receptor beta chains below come from one sample, sequenced in a study of T cell responses to AZD1222 COVID-19 vaccine. Clones were sequenced by immunoSEQ multiplex PCR, and TCRdb holds only the in-frame ones, with some missing. The table has 120,000 or so clones, about 89% seen once; the top ten hold around 30%. Sample: peripheral blood, taken on day 0 of AZD1222 vaccination. The source is an adult in good health.

The chain combines TRBV6-5 with TRBJ1-2; no clear D. V was pared by 2 bases and J by 8 bases, with 9 bases between. CDR3 length equals 12 residues. Germline V gene data show CDR1 as MNHEY and CDR2 as SVGAGI. The CDR3: CASSYDPRGYTF. CDR3 bases: TGTGCCAGCAGTTACGACCCCCGGGGCTACACCTTC.

The chain employs TRBV27 and TRBJ1-6; D perhaps matches TRBD1 (5 bases). The CDR3 is 15 residues long. V was clipped by 2 bases and J by 3 bases, with 8 bases between them. Germline loops: CDR1 MNHEY, CDR2 SMNVEV (reference sequence). The CDR3 here is CASSLGAGYNSPLHF. The CDR3 nucleotides read TGTGCCAGCAGTTTAGGGGCTGGCTATAATTCACCCCTCCACTTT.

This chain uses TRBV2 with TRBJ2-1; TRBD2 aligns across 9 bases. Germline-derived CDR1 and CDR2 are SNHLY and FYNNEI. The CDR3 has 14 amino acids. V lost 7 bases and J lost 4; bases outside the gene matches: 5. Here the CDR3 DNA reads TGTGCCAGCACTGGGACTAGCAGATACAATGAGCAGTTCTTC. Translated: CASTGTSRYNEQFF.

The chain joins TRBV12-3 or TRBV12-4 to TRBJ2-7; no clear D gene. CDR3 size: 13 residues. Trimming removed 4 bases from V and 2 bases from J, with 9 bases in between. Here the CDR3 reads CASSWGQAYEQYF. CDR3 in DNA: TGTGCCAGCAGTTGGGGTCAAGCCTACGAGCAGTACTTC.

The rearrangement joins TRBV11-1 to TRBJ1-1; no clear D. The germline V and J ends were trimmed by 0 bases and 1 base, with 9 bases remaining between them. The V gene's germline CDR1 is SGHAT and CDR2 FQDESV (reference sequence). The CDR3 has 15 amino acids. The CDR3 nucleotides read TGTGCCAGCAGCTTAGCGGGTGCGGGGAACACTGAAGCTTTCTTT. Translation gives CASSLAGAGNTEAFF.

This chain connects TRBV29-1 to TRBJ2-3; TRBD2 is a possible D gene (5 bases). The CDR3 is made up of 17 amino acids. Trimming shortened V by 4 bases and J by 0 bases, and 20 bases separated the two germline ends. Germline CDR1 is SQVTM and CDR2 is ANQGSEA. The CDR3 sequence is CSVAFWTGGISTDTQYF. CDR3 coding DNA: TGCAGCGTTGCGTTCTGGACTGGCGGAATTAGCACAGATACGCAGTATTTT.

The sample holds a few counts of this clone. The rearrangement uses TRBV20-1 and TRBJ2-2; 9 nucleotides align to TRBD2. Trimming cost V 3 bases and J 6 bases; bases outside gene matches: 8. CDR1 is DFQATT and CDR2 is SNEGSKA in the germline V gene (reference sequence). The CDR3 contains 15 residues. The CDR3 sequence: CSASRASGKAGELFF. CDR3 DNA: TGCAGTGCTAGTAGGGCTAGCGGGAAGGCCGGGGAGCTGTTTTTT.

V and J are TRBV6-1 and TRBJ2-2, with D uncertain. V lost 4 bases and J lost 4, with 16 bases in between. CDR3 size: 16 residues. The V gene's germline CDR1 is MNHNS and CDR2 SASEGT. The CDR3 region has the DNA TGTGCCAGCAGTGGACCTCGAGGCCCGGGCACCGGGGAGCTGTTTTTT. Translating gives CASSGPRGPGTGELFF.

The rearrangement joins TRBV15 to TRBJ1-3; possibly TRBD1 for D (6 bases). Per germline, CDR1 LNHNV and CDR2 YYDKDF (reference sequence). This CDR3 has 15 residues. Trimming stripped 0 bases from V and 2 bases from J, with 8 bases between. The CDR3 loop reads CATSRDGGTGNTIYF. CDR3 nucleotide sequence: TGTGCCACCAGCAGAGATGGGGGCACTGGAAACACCATATATTTT.

The V and J genes are TRBV5-1 and TRBJ1-6; 10 bases fit TRBD1. V shed 4 bases and J 14 bases; nucleotides not matched to a gene: 9. The germline CDR1 and CDR2 sequences are SGHRS and YFSETQ. The CDR3 runs to 14 residues. The CDR3 here is CASSGGQGSLALHF. DNA of the CDR3: TGCGCCAGCAGCGGGGGACAGGGGAGCCTGGCCCTCCACTTT.

V and J are TRBV30 and TRBJ2-1; 11 bases are a match to TRBD2. CDR3 length equals 14 residues. Per germline, CDR1 GTSNPN and CDR2 SVGIG (reference sequence). J was trimmed by 8 bases and V by 4 bases; bases with no gene match: 7. CDR3 sequence (DNA): TGTGCCTGGACGCTAGCGGGAGGTGTAGATGAGCAGTTCTTC. It is translated as CAWTLAGGVDEQFF.

V and J are TRBV2 and TRBJ2-7, with a tentative D call TRBD1 (6 bases). V was trimmed by 4 bases and J by 3 bases, leaving 10 bases between them. The germline gives CDR1 SNHLY, CDR2 FYNNEI. This CDR3 spans 13 amino acids. The CDR3 DNA reads as TGTGCCAGCAGTGGGGGGCTAGTCTACGAGCAGTACTTC. Translated: CASSGGLVYEQYF.

V gene TRBV16 combines with J gene TRBJ1-5; TRBD1 agrees at 8 bases. Trimming took 4 bases from V and 9 from J; bases not matched to a gene: 8. This CDR3 is built from 14 residues. Looked up from germline, CDR1 is KGHSY and CDR2 is FQNENV. The CDR3 DNA reads as TGTGCCAGCAGCCGGGGGACAGGTGGGGCGCCCCAGCATTTT. Its protein is CASSRGTGGAPQHF.

This chain connects TRBV9 to TRBJ1-3, with a weak D call TRBD1 (6 bases). Trimming shortened V by 2 bases and J by 0 bases, and 12 bases separated the two germline ends. This CDR3 spans 16 amino acids. Per the germline V gene, CDR1 is SGDLS and CDR2 is YYNGEE. The CDR3, as DNA: TGTGCCAGCAGCGTCGACAGGACCCGCTCTGGAAACACCATATATTTT. Translation gives CASSVDRTRSGNTIYF. The complete variable domain, with remaining parts taken from reference TRBV9 and TRBJ1-3, reads DSGVTQTPKHLITATGQRVTLRCSPRSGDLSVYWYQQSLDQGLQFLIQYYNGEERAKGNILERFSAQQFPDLHSELNLSSLELGDSALYFCASSVDRTRSGNTIYFGEGSWLTVV.

The chain has TRBV27 and TRBJ2-1; 8 bases fit TRBD2. This CDR3 has 18 residues. With 8 bases clipped from V and 0 bases from J, the junction kept 15 bases outside the gene matches. From germline, CDR1 is MNHEY and CDR2 SMNVEV (reference sequence). CDR3 sequence reads: CASWRRSLAATSYNEQFF. CDR3 nucleotides: TGTGCCAGCTGGAGACGGTCACTAGCGGCGACCTCCTACAATGAGCAGTTCTTC.

The J gene is TRBJ2-7, the V gene TRBV2; possible D gene TRBD1, 5 bases. Trimming shortened V by 8 bases and J by 0 bases, and 11 bases separated the two germline ends. The CDR3 covers 13 residues. Germline CDR1 is SNHLY and CDR2 is FYNNEI. The CDR3 DNA reads TGTGCCAGCTCAGACAGTTACTCCTACGAGCAGTACTTC. Translated, it gives CASSDSYSYEQYF.

This clone was counted a single time. The rearrangement joins TRBV27 to TRBJ2-3, with 7 bases fitting TRBD1. CDR1 and CDR2 (germline): MNHEY, SMNVEV (reference sequence). The V gene end was trimmed by 4 bases and the J gene end by 0 bases; junction bases not matched to a gene: 10. The CDR3 has 17 amino acids. The CDR3: CASSYRGVAVSTDTQYF. In DNA form, the CDR3 reads TGTGCCAGCAGTTACAGGGGAGTTGCCGTTAGCACAGATACGCAGTATTTT.

This chain connects TRBV21-1 to TRBJ2-3; the table's D gene call, TRBD2, was not cross checked with the DNA. TRBV21-1 is reported as a pseudogene. The CDR3 length is 17 residues. The CDR3 sequence: CASSNSAGGLSTDTQYF. In DNA form, the CDR3 reads TGTGCCAGCAGCAATTCGGCGGGCGGACTTAGCACAGATACGCAGTATTTT.

V and J are TRBV5-1 and TRBJ2-3; possible D gene TRBD1, 5 bases. The V gene's germline CDR1 is SGHRS and CDR2 YFSETQ. Between the trimmed V and J ends, which lost 0 bases and 5 bases, there was a span of 13 bases. The CDR3 totals 15 residues. CDR3: CASSLGLTVRDTQYF. CDR3 DNA: TGCGCCAGCAGCTTGGGATTGACAGTCAGAGATACGCAGTATTTT. The full variable domain, rest sourced from reference TRBV5-1 and TRBJ2-3, is KAGVTQTPRYLIKTRGQQVTLSCSPISGHRSVSWYQQTPGQGLQFLFEYFSETQRNKGNFPGRFSGRQFSNSRSEMNVSTLELGDSALYLCASSLGLTVRDTQYFGPGTRLTVL.

This chain uses TRBV4-2 with TRBJ2-1; the D call may be TRBD1 or TRBD2 (6 bases each). The CDR3 loop spans 16 amino acids. V dropped 1 base and J dropped 3 bases, with 13 bases sitting between them. Germline assignment: CDR1 LGHNA and CDR2 YNFKEQ. The DNA of the CDR3 is TGTGCCAGCAGCCAAGGGGGGGTAGGGGGCTACAATGAGCAGTTCTTC. This translates into CASSQGGVGGYNEQFF.